The 27 T cell receptor beta chains given below trace back to one sample, sequenced in a study of cytotoxic CD8 clonotypes in ibrutinib-treated CLL. Sequencing was performed with immunoSEQ multiplex PCR; in TCRdb, only in-frame clones are kept and a portion is missing. This sample has some 98,000 clones, with roughly 80% found just once. The sample in question was PBMCs, obtained after 12 months of ibrutinib treatment. These receptors came from a human donor with chronic lymphocytic leukemia.

The chain couples TRBV9 to TRBJ2-1; D is undetermined. This CDR3 is 16 amino acids long. Germline V gene data show CDR1 as SGDLS and CDR2 as YYNGEE. Deletions cut 2 bases from V and 3 bases from J, with 15 bases between. CDR3 DNA sequence: TGTGCCAGCAGCGTGGAAGCGAGATCTCACTACAATGAGCAGTTCTTC. It is translated as CASSVEARSHYNEQFF. The whole variable domain, filled in from reference TRBV9 and TRBJ2-1, reads DSGVTQTPKHLITATGQRVTLRCSPRSGDLSVYWYQQSLDQGLQFLIQYYNGEERAKGNILERFSAQQFPDLHSELNLSSLELGDSALYFCASSVEARSHYNEQFFGPGTRLTVL.

V usage is TRBV9 and J usage is TRBJ2-1, with 15 bases that match TRBD2. Germline trimming cut 4 bases from V and 4 bases from J; bases unmatched to any gene: 15. This CDR3 is 20 amino acids long. Germline V gene sequence: CDR1 SGDLS, CDR2 YYNGEE. CDR3 amino acids: CASSPREPGTSGGIYNEQFF. The CDR3 DNA follows: TGTGCCAGCAGCCCTAGAGAACCAGGGACTAGCGGGGGGATTTACAATGAGCAGTTCTTC.

V usage is TRBV5-5 and J usage is TRBJ2-7; weak D call: TRBD1 (6 bases). The ends were cut back, 0 bases at V and 4 bases at J, with 14 bases in the middle. The CDR3 loop spans 15 amino acids. Germline lookup yields CDR1 SGHKS and CDR2 YYEKEE (reference sequence). The CDR3 loop is CASSLAGTTQYEQYF. For the CDR3, the DNA is TGTGCCAGCAGCTTGGCCGGGACAACCCAGTACGAGCAGTACTTC.

The chain joins TRBV5-4 to TRBJ2-7; D possibly uses TRBD1 or TRBD2 (5 bases each). Germline CDR1 reads SGHNT; CDR2 reads YYREEE (reference sequence). V was pared by 4 bases and J by 6 bases, with 20 bases between. This CDR3 region has 15 residues. The CDR3 sequence: CASSLGTVPRGEQYF. CDR3 bases: TGTGCCAGCAGCCTCGGGACGGTACCCCGGGGCGAGCAGTACTTC. Full variable domain (remainder filled in from reference TRBV5-4 and TRBJ2-7): ETGVTQSPTHLIKTRGQQVTLRCSSQSGHNTVSWYQQALGQGPQFIFQYYREEENGRGNFPPRFSGLQFPNYSSELNVNALELDDSALYLCASSLGTVPRGEQYFGPGTRLTVT.

The CDR3 loop is CASSEGLGAPYEQYF. DNA for the CDR3: TGTGCCAGCAGTGAAGGTCTCGGTGCCCCCTACGAGCAGTACTTC. The V call is TRBV2, the J call TRBJ2-7; no clear D. The germline gives CDR1 SNHLY, CDR2 FYNNEI. V lost 1 base and J 2 bases, leaving 12 bases between the germline ends. The CDR3 is 15 residues long.

V gene TRBV27 combines with J gene TRBJ1-2; tentatively, D is TRBD1 (6 bases). This CDR3 contains 13 residues. V lost 7 bases and J 6 bases, leaving 15 bases between the germline ends. Looked up from germline, CDR1 is MNHEY and CDR2 is SMNVEV (reference sequence). For the CDR3, the DNA is TGTGCCAGCAAGCGGACAGCCGGAAATGGCTACACCTTC. Protein sequence: CASKRTAGNGYTF.

The gene calls are TRBV30 and TRBJ2-3; no clear D gene. CDR1 and CDR2 from the germline V gene are GTSNPN and SVGIG (reference sequence). There are 12 residues in the CDR3. V was cut by 2 bases and J by 5 bases, with 8 bases left in between. The DNA for the CDR3 is TGTGCCTGGAGTAGGAAACGAGATACGCAGTATTTT. It encodes CAWSRKRDTQYF.

The chain combines TRBV5-4 with TRBJ2-7; weak D call: TRBD1 (5 bases). Germline loops: CDR1 SGHNT, CDR2 YYREEE (reference sequence). V gave up 6 bases and J gave up 1 base, with 14 bases separating them. This CDR3 contains 14 residues. The CDR3 DNA reads as TGTGCCAGCACCCTAGGGGTAGGGTCCTACGAGCAGTACTTC. It encodes CASTLGVGSYEQYF.

The rearrangement links TRBV10-3 to TRBJ2-3, with D perhaps TRBD2 (6 bases). Trimming took 10 bases from V and 0 from J, leaving 11 bases between them. The V gene's germline CDR1 is ENHRY and CDR2 SYGVKD. The CDR3 consists of 13 residues. This CDR3 is CATGGTSTDTQYF. Here the CDR3 DNA reads TGTGCCACCGGGGGTACTAGCACAGATACGCAGTATTTT.

The V call is TRBV10-1, the J call TRBJ1-5, with D possibly TRBD1 on 5 matching bases. Germline V gene lookup returns CDR1 WNHNN and CDR2 SYGVQD (reference sequence). V was shortened by 2 bases and J by 9 bases, with 11 bases between the two germline ends. This CDR3 spans 13 amino acids. The CDR3 reads CASSEVVGGPQHF. CDR3 bases: TGCGCCAGCAGTGAGGTAGTTGGGGGGCCCCAGCATTTT.

The chain employs TRBV5-1 and TRBJ1-1; tentative D call: TRBD1 (5 bases). CDR3 length: 14 amino acids. The V and J ends lost 2 bases and 6 bases respectively, with 14 bases between them. Germline assignment: CDR1 SGHRS and CDR2 YFSETQ. The CDR3 loop reads CASSFGDSQPEAFF. The DNA for the CDR3 is TGCGCCAGCAGCTTTGGAGACAGTCAACCTGAAGCTTTCTTT.

V usage is TRBV27 and J usage is TRBJ2-1; 9 nucleotides align to TRBD1. The CDR3 sequence is 17 residues long. The V gene's germline CDR1 is MNHEY and CDR2 SMNVEV (reference sequence). J was trimmed by 6 bases and V by 7 bases; bases with no gene match: 16. The CDR3 region has the DNA TGTGCCAGCATTCGGGGAGGGTTACAGGGGGCTTTCAATGAGCAGTTCTTC. Translation: CASIRGGLQGAFNEQFF.

The rearrangement joins TRBV5-1 to TRBJ2-3; 8 bases fit TRBD2. Germline CDR1 reads SGHRS; CDR2 reads YFSETQ. V trimming: 7 bases; J trimming: 0 bases; junction bases outside the gene matches: 7. The CDR3 runs 15 residues. The CDR3 region is CASAPLAGSTDTQYF. CDR3 bases: TGCGCCAGCGCCCCCCTAGCGGGCAGCACAGATACGCAGTATTTT.

The rearrangement joins TRBV5-6 to TRBJ2-3; 7 nucleotides align to TRBD2. V was clipped by 6 bases and J by 4 bases; unmatched bases: 8. CDR1 is SGHDT, CDR2 YYEEEE, per germline. The CDR3 has 14 residues. The DNA for the CDR3 is TGTGCCAGCATCTTTCGGGGAGGGGCAGATACGCAGTATTTT. The encoded protein is CASIFRGGADTQYF.

CDR3 bases: TGCAGCGCCGCGGACAGGACTGATTACGAGCAGTACTTC. Translation gives CSAADRTDYEQYF. The rearrangement joins TRBV29-1 to TRBJ2-7, with 7 bases identical to TRBD1. The V gene's germline CDR1 is SQVTM and CDR2 ANQGSEA. The trim removed 7 bases at V and 4 bases at J, leaving 10 bases unmatched. The CDR3 has 13 residues.

This clone has more than one count but fewer than ten. V is TRBV10-3 and J is TRBJ2-5; 8 bases match TRBD1. The V gene's germline CDR1 is ENHRY and CDR2 SYGVKD. Unmatched junction bases numbered 5, after V lost 5 bases and J lost 3 bases. The CDR3 is 14 amino acids. The CDR3 DNA reads as TGTGCCATCAGTACCATGACAGGGGAAGAGACCCAGTACTTC. Its translation is CAISTMTGEETQYF.

The V and J genes are TRBV28 and TRBJ2-7; TRBD1 or TRBD2 may be the D gene (5 bases each). CDR1 and CDR2 from the germline V gene are MDHEN and SYDVKM. V was cut by 3 bases and J by 5 bases, with 17 bases left in between. The CDR3 covers 15 residues. The CDR3 nucleotides are TGTGCCAGCAGTTTTTCCCCGAGGGGCAGGGACGAGCAGTACTTC. Protein product: CASSFSPRGRDEQYF.

The chain uses TRBV19 and TRBJ1-6, with 7 bases matching TRBD1. This CDR3 contains 16 residues. The germline gives CDR1 LNHDA, CDR2 SQIVND (reference sequence). J was trimmed by 7 bases and V by 5 bases; bases with no gene match: 11. The CDR3 coding sequence is TGTGCCAGTAGTGGCCGACGGGGGACAGAGAATTCACCCCTCCACTTT. This translates into CASSGRRGTENSPLHF.

This sequence joins TRBV6-1 and TRBJ2-1, with 10 nucleotides matching TRBD1. The CDR3 runs 12 residues. V was clipped by 6 bases and J by 8 bases; unmatched bases: 1. CDR1 is MNHNS and CDR2 is SASEGT in the germline V gene. The DNA of the CDR3 is TGTGCCAGCAGGACAGGGGGCCATGAGCAGTTCTTC. It codes for CASRTGGHEQFF.

V usage is TRBV6-6 and J usage is TRBJ2-7, with D maybe TRBD2 (6 bases). Trimming removed 7 bases from V and 9 bases from J, with 13 bases in between. This CDR3 has 11 residues. Germline CDR1 is MNHNY and CDR2 is SVGAGI (reference sequence). CDR3: CASTNRETQYF. DNA for the CDR3: TGTGCCAGCACCAACCGGGAGACGCAGTACTTC.

The chain links TRBV6-6 to TRBJ1-4, with 9 bases that match TRBD1. The V and J ends lost 5 bases and 7 bases, in that order; junction bases with no gene match: 8. The CDR3 contains 15 residues. Germline CDR1 and CDR2: MNHNY and SVGAGI (reference sequence). The CDR3 nucleotides are TGTGCCAGCAGTACCACGGGACAGGGTGGTGAAAAACTGTTTTTT. Translation: CASSTTGQGGEKLFF.

V is TRBV27 and J is TRBJ2-3, with D perhaps TRBD1 or TRBD2 (5 bases each). Germline values: CDR1 MNHEY, CDR2 SMNVEV (reference sequence). The CDR3 has 13 amino acids. V lost 6 bases to trimming and J lost 6 bases, with 13 bases between them. CDR3 sequence (DNA): TGTGCCAGCAGAGGGCGGTGGGGGGATACGCAGTATTTT. Its protein is CASRGRWGDTQYF.

In this sample, this clone turned up a few times. The genes are TRBV18 and TRBJ1-6; a weak D match, TRBD1 (5 bases). V gave up 2 bases and J gave up 8 bases, with 13 bases separating them. The CDR3 runs 15 residues. Germline CDR1 KGHSH, CDR2 LQKENI. CDR3 nucleotide sequence: TGTGCCAGCTCACCAATCTGGGGGGACGATTCACCCCTCCACTTT. This codes for CASSPIWGDDSPLHF.

This clone was seen once. V usage is TRBV9 and J usage is TRBJ1-2; tentatively, D is TRBD1 (6 bases). CDR1 and CDR2 (germline): SGDLS, YYNGEE. V gave up 5 bases and J gave up 4 bases, with 15 bases separating them. The CDR3 has 14 amino acids. CDR3 bases: TGTGCCAGCAGAAATCCGGACAGCCTCTATGGCTACACCTTC. This codes for CASRNPDSLYGYTF.

This clone was counted a single time. The chain carries TRBV28 and TRBJ1-2; no definite D call. V was cut by 2 bases and J by 7 bases, with 17 bases left in between. The CDR3 contains 15 residues. The germline V gene encodes CDR1 MDHEN and CDR2 SYDVKM. The CDR3 region has the DNA TGTGCCAGCAGTTTACTACCGGGAGGGCTAGTTGGCTACACCTTC. It codes for CASSLLPGGLVGYTF.

There are a few counts of this clone. The genes are TRBV5-1 and TRBJ2-7; TRBD1 aligns across 7 bases. The CDR3 has 14 amino acids. The germline V gene has CDR1 SGHRS and CDR2 YFSETQ. J was trimmed by 4 bases and V by 0 bases; bases with no gene match: 4. The CDR3 DNA reads as TGCGCCAGCAGCTTGGCCGGGACAGATTACGAGCAGTACTTC. Residues: CASSLAGTDYEQYF.

J is TRBJ2-1 and V is TRBV4-1, with TRBD1 matching 7 bases. Looked up from germline, CDR1 is MGHRA and CDR2 is YSYEKL. There are 16 residues in the CDR3. Trimming took 4 bases from V and 0 from J; bases not matched to a gene: 6. DNA for the CDR3: TGCGCCAGCAGCCCAAAGGGACAGAGCTCCTACAATGAGCAGTTCTTC. It translates to CASSPKGQSSYNEQFF.